This TCR beta chain was recovered during a study of neoadjuvant anti-PD-1 for oral cavity cancer. Overall study context: Non-progressing patients received a fourth nivolumab dose near day 43, then surgery on days 50-56.

Study-level points and caveats: Non-responders to neoadjuvant nivolumab had significantly more clonal PBMC T cells than responders.

Analysis of PBMCs was direct, with no culture step. In germline, CDR1 is SGHRS, CDR2 YFSETQ. The CDR3 sequence is 18 residues long. Trimming took 0 bases from V and 0 from J, leaving 13 bases between them. A word on this clone: What it binds is unknown.

Blood libraries mostly used 400 to 500 ng genomic DNA, six replicates each. Sequenced by immunoSEQ multiplex PCR; TCRdb stores in-frame clones only, minus some. The sample carries around 6,200 clones, about 76% recorded once. The rearrangement uses TRBV5-1 and TRBJ2-6; possibly TRBD1 for D (5 bases). Material: PBMCs, obtained before nivolumab (anti-PD-1) treatment. This clonotype originated in a person between 40 and 85 years old with oral cavity squamous cell carcinoma. The CDR3 DNA reads as TGCGCCAGCAGCTTGGAGTGGGGTAGGGGCTCTGGGGCCAACGTCCTGACTTTC. It is translated as CASSLEWGRGSGANVLTF.